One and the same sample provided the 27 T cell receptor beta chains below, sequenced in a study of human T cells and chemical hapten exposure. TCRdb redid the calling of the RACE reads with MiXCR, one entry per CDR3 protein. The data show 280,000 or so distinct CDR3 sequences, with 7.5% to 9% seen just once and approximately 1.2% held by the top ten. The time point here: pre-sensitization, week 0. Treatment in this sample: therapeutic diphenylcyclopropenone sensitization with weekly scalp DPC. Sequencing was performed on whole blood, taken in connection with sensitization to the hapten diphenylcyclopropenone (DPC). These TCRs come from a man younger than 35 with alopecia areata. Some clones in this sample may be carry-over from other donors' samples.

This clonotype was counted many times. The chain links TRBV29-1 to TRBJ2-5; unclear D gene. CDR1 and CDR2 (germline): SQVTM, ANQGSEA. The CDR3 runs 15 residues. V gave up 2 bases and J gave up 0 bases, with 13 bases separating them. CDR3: CSVEFFDTYQETQYF. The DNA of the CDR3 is TGCAGCGTTGAATTTTTTGACACGTACCAAGAGACCCAGTACTTC.

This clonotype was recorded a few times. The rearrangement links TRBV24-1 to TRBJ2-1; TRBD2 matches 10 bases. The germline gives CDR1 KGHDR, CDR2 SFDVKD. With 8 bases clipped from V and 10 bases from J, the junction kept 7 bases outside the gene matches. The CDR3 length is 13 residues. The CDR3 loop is CATMPAGGDEQFF. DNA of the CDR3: TGTGCCACCATGCCAGCGGGGGGGGACGAGCAGTTCTTC.

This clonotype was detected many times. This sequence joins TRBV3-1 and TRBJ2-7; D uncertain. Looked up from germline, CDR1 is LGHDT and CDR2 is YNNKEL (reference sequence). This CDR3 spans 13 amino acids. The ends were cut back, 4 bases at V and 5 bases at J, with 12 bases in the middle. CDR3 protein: CASSLGPVDEQYF. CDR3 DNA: TGTGCCAGCAGCCTCGGACCGGTCGACGAGCAGTACTTC.

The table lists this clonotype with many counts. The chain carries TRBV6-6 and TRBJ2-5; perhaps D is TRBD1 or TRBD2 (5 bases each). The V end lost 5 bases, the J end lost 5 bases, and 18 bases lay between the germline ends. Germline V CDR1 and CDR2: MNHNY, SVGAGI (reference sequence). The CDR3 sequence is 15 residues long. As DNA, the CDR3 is TGTGCCAGCAGTCAACCGGGACCGCCCCTGGAGACCCAGTACTTC. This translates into CASSQPGPPLETQYF.

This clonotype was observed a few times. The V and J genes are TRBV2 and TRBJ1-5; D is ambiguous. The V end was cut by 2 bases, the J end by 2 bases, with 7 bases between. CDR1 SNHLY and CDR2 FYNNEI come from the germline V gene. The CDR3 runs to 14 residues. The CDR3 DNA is TGTGCCAGCAGTGAAAGGGTTCGCAATCAGCCCCAGCATTTT. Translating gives CASSERVRNQPQHF.

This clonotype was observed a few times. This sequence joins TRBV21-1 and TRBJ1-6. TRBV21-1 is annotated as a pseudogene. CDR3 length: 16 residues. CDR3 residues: CASSKVTGSYNSPLHF. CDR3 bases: TGTGCCAGCAGCAAAGTTACGGGCTCCTATAATTCACCCCTCCACTTT.

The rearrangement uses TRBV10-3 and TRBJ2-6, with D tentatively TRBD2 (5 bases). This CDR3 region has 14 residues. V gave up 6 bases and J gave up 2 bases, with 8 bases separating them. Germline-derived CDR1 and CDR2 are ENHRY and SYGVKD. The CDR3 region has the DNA TGTGCCATCAGGTTGGGAGCTGGGGCCAACGTCCTGACTTTC. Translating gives CAIRLGAGANVLTF.

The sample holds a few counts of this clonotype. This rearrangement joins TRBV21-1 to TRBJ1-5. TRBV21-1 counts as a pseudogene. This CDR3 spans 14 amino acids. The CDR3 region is CASSKGQLKQPQHF. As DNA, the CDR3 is TGTGCCAGCAGCAAAGGGCAACTAAAGCAGCCCCAGCATTTT.

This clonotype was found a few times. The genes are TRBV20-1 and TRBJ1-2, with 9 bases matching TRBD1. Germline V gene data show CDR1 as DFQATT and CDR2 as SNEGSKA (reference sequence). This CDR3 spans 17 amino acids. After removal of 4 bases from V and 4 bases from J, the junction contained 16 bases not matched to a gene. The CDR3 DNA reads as TGCAGTGCTACCCGATCGAATACAGGGGGCAGAGGCTATGGCTACACCTTC. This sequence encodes CSATRSNTGGRGYGYTF.

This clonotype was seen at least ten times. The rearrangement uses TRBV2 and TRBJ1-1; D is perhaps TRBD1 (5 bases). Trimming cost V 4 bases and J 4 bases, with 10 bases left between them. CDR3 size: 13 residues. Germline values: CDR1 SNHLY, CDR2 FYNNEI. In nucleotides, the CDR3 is TGTGCCAGCAGTGTCCAGGGAAGCACTGAAGCTTTCTTT. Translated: CASSVQGSTEAFF.

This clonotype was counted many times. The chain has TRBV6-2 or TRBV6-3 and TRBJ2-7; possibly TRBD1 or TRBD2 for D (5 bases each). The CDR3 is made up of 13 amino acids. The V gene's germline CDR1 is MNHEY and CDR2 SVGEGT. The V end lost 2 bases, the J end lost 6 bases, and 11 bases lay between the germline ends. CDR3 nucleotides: TGTGCCAGCAGTTACGGGGGAAGAGGCGAGCAGTACTTC. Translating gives CASSYGGRGEQYF.

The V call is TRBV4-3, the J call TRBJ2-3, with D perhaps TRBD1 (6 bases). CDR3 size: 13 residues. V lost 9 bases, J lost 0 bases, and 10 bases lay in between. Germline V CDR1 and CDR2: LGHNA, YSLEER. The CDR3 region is CASGTTSTDTQYF. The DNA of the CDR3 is TGCGCCAGTGGGACAACTAGCACAGATACGCAGTATTTT.

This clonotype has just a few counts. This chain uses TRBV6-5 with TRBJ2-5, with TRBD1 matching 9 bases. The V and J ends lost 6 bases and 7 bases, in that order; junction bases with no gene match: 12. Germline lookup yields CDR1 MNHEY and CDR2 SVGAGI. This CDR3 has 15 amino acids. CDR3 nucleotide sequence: TGTGCCAGCAGCCGCCGGGACAGGGAAGTGGGGACCCAGTACTTC. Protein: CASSRRDREVGTQYF.

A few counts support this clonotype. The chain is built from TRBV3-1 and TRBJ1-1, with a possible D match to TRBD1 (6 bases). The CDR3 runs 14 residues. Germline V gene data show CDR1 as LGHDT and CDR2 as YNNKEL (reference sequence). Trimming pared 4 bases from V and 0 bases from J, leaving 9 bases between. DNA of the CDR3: TGTGCCAGCAGCCGGGGGCCTTTGAACACTGAAGCTTTCTTT. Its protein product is CASSRGPLNTEAFF.

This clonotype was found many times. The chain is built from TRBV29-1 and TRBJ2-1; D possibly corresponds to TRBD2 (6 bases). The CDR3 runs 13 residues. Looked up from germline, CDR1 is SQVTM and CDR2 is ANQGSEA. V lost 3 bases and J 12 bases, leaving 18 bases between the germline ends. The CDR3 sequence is CSVDQGAGGGQFF. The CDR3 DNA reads TGCAGCGTTGATCAGGGTGCCGGGGGTGGGCAGTTCTTC.

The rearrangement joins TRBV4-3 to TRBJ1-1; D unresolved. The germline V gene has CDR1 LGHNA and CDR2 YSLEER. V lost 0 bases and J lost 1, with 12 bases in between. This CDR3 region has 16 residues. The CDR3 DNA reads TGCGCCAGCAGCCAAGACGCGGCAGTGGAGAACACTGAAGCTTTCTTT. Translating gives CASSQDAAVENTEAFF.

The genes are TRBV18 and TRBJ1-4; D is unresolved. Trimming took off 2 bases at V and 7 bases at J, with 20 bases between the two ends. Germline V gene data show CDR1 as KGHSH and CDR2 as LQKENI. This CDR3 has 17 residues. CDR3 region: CASSPSPDKSGIEKLFF. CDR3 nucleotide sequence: TGTGCCAGCTCACCAAGCCCGGATAAGTCAGGAATTGAAAAACTGTTTTTT.

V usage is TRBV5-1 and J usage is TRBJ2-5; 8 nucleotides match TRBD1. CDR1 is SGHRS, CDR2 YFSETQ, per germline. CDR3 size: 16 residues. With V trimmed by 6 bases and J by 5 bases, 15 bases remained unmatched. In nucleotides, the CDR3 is TGCGCCAGCACCACTGGCCGGGACAGGACCGGCGAGACCCAGTACTTC. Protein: CASTTGRDRTGETQYF. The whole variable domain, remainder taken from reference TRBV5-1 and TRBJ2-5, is KAGVTQTPRYLIKTRGQQVTLSCSPISGHRSVSWYQQTPGQGLQFLFEYFSETQRNKGNFPGRFSGRQFSNSRSEMNVSTLELGDSALYLCASTTGRDRTGETQYFGPGTRLLVL.

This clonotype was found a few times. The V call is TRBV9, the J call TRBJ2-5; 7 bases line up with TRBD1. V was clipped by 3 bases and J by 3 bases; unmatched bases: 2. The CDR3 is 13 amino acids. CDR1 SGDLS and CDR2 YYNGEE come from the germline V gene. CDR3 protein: CASSGTGEETQYF. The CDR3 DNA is TGTGCCAGCAGCGGAACAGGGGAAGAGACCCAGTACTTC.

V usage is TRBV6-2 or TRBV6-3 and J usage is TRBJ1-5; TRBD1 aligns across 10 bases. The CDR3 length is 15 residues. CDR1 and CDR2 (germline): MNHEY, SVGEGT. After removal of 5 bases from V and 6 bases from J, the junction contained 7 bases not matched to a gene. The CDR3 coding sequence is TGTGCCAGCAGTAAGGACAGGGGGGGTACTCAGCCCCAGCATTTT. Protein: CASSKDRGGTQPQHF.

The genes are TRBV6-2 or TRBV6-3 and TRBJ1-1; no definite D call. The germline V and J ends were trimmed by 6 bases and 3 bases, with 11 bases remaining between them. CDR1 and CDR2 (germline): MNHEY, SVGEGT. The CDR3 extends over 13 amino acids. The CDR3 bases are TGTGCCAGCAGCCGTACGAGGTACACTGAAGCTTTCTTT. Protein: CASSRTRYTEAFF.

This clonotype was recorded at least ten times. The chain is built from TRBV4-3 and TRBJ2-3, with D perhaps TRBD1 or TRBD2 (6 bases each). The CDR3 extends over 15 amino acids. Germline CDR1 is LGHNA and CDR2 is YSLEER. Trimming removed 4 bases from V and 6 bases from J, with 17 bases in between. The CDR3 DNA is TGCGCCAGCAGCCGGGGGGCAGGGGAAGCGGATACGCAGTATTTT. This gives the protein CASSRGAGEADTQYF.

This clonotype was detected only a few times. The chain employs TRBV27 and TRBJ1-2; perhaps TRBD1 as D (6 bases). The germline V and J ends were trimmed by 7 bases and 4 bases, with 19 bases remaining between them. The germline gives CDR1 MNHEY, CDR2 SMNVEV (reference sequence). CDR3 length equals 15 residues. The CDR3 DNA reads TGTGCCAGCAAAAGAAATCAGGGGATGAGCTATGGCTACACCTTC. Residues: CASKRNQGMSYGYTF.

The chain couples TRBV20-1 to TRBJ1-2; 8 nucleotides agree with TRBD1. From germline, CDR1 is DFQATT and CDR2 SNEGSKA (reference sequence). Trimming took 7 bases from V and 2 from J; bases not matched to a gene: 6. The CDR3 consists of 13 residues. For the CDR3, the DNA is TGCAGTGGCGGGGGACAGGCAAACTATGGCTACACCTTC. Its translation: CSGGGQANYGYTF.

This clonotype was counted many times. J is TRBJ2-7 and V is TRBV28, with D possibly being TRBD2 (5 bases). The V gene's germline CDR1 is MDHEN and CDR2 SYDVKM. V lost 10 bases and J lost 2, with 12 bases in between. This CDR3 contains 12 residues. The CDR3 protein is CATMTGAYEQYV. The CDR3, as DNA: TGTGCCACCATGACCGGGGCCTACGAGCAGTACGTC.

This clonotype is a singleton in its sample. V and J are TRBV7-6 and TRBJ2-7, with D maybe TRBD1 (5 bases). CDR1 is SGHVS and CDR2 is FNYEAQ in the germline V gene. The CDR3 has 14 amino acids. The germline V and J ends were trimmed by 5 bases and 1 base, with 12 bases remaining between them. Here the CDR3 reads CASSTTTASYEQYF. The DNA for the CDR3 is TGTGCCAGCAGCACTACGACAGCTTCCTACGAGCAGTACTTC.

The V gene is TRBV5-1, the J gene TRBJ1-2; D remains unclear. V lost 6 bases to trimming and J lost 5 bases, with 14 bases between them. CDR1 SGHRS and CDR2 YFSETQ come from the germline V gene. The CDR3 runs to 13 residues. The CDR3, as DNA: TGCGCCAGCACCTCCGGAAGAGAATATGGCTACACCTTC. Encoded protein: CASTSGREYGYTF. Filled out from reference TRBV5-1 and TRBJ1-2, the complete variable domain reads KAGVTQTPRYLIKTRGQQVTLSCSPISGHRSVSWYQQTPGQGLQFLFEYFSETQRNKGNFPGRFSGRQFSNSRSEMNVSTLELGDSALYLCASTSGREYGYTFGSGTRLTVV.